This TCR beta chain was sequenced in a study of T cells expressing NK-cell markers. No DNA is given; TCRdb re-called the 5' RACE reads and lists each CDR3 protein once. The table lists 550,000 to 600,000 distinct CDR3 sequences. Germline-derived CDR1 and CDR2 are LNHNV and YYDKDF (reference sequence). The CDR3 has 14 residues. Regarding the study as a whole: These clonotypes additionally ranked first within the CD3+CD56-NKG2C+ fraction of a handful of donors. Uncertainty persisted over the HCMV specificity of expanded NKG2C+ T cell clones.

With regard to this clonotype: Antigen unknown.

V is TRBV15 and J is TRBJ2-1; TCRdb outputs TRBD1, but without DNA this stays unchecked. Sequencing was done on a sample of blood T cells: a sorted CD56 or NKG2C T cell subset, CD4+ or CD8+ T cells, or bulk PBMC T cells (not recorded which). The TCR was taken from a man between 18 and 35 years old in good health. CDR3 amino acids: CATSRGRGLGEQFF.